Below, 21 T cell receptor beta chains from the same sample are listed, as sequenced in a study of T cell clonotyping in hematopoietic cell transplantation (dated by TCRdb to the early 2020s). Receptor amplification or capture employed the immunoSEQ multiplex PCR assay. Drawn from immuneACCESS, this table holds only the in-frame rearrangements with V and J called that TCRdb kept. Clones are partly lost; checked studies trace under half to an unresolved V gene and leave the rest unexplained. Recorded for this sample are roughly 40,000 clones; roughly 94% of them occurred a single time. The ten top clones hold more than 0.7% of the sample. The source material was peripheral blood mononuclear cells. The receptors here all came from a woman aged 45-65 years in good health. Some clones in this sample may be carry-over from other donors' samples.

This clone was seen once. The chain uses TRBV4-3 and TRBJ1-5, with TRBD1 matching 8 bases. CDR1 and CDR2 (germline): LGHNA, YSLEER. The CDR3 has 15 residues. The trim removed 0 bases at V and 8 bases at J, leaving 6 bases unmatched. The CDR3 sequence: CASSQDFTGGKPQHF. Here the CDR3 DNA reads TGCGCCAGCAGCCAAGATTTCACAGGGGGTAAGCCCCAGCATTTT.

V gene TRBV6-6 combines with J gene TRBJ2-5; D unresolved. The CDR3 covers 11 residues. CDR1 is MNHNY and CDR2 is SVGAGI in the germline V gene (reference sequence). V shed 6 bases and J shed 5 bases, with 7 bases lying between them. The CDR3 nucleotides are TGTGCCAGCAGCGAAGAGGAGACCCAGTACTTC. This codes for CASSEEETQYF.

The chain couples TRBV6-5 to TRBJ1-1, with D tentatively TRBD1 (6 bases). V lost 6 bases and J 3 bases, leaving 14 bases between the germline ends. The CDR3 contains 14 residues. The V gene's germline CDR1 is MNHEY and CDR2 SVGAGI. CDR3 region: CASSHRVADTEAFF. The CDR3 DNA sequence: TGTGCCAGCAGCCACAGGGTAGCGGACACTGAAGCTTTCTTT.

This chain connects TRBV2 to TRBJ1-2; D is uncertain. Per germline, CDR1 SNHLY and CDR2 FYNNEI. Between the trimmed V and J ends, which lost 2 bases and 2 bases, there was a span of 9 bases. CDR3 size: 14 residues. The chain's CDR3 is CASSERQTNYGYTF. CDR3 DNA: TGTGCCAGCAGTGAAAGGCAGACAAACTATGGCTACACCTTC.

The rearrangement joins TRBV13 to TRBJ1-5; 7 nucleotides agree with TRBD1. This CDR3 region has 14 residues. Germline V lookup: CDR1 PRHDT, CDR2 FYEKMQ (reference sequence). J was trimmed by 9 bases and V by 0 bases; bases with no gene match: 5. CDR3 nucleotides: TGTGCCAGCAGCTTAGGACAGGGGCCTCTGCCCCAGCATTTT. Its translation: CASSLGQGPLPQHF.

The chain uses TRBV4-3 and TRBJ2-5; 7 bases agree with TRBD2. CDR1 is LGHNA and CDR2 is YSLEER in the germline V gene. The CDR3 is 15 residues long. Trimming took 4 bases from V and 2 from J; bases not matched to a gene: 7. CDR3 in amino acids: CASSRWGGEQETQYF. As DNA, the CDR3 is TGCGCCAGCAGCCGGTGGGGGGGGGAGCAAGAGACCCAGTACTTC.

The rearrangement uses TRBV5-4 and TRBJ1-2; 9 positions agree with TRBD1. J gave up 5 bases and V 1 base, and 3 bases lay outside the gene matches. The germline V gene has CDR1 SGHNT and CDR2 YYREEE (reference sequence). The CDR3 runs to 14 residues. The chain's CDR3 is CASSLLGQGYGYTF. As DNA, the CDR3 is TGTGCCAGCAGCTTGCTGGGACAGGGATATGGCTACACCTTC.

This clone was recorded only once. The V call is TRBV5-5, the J call TRBJ2-1; 8 bases align to TRBD1. The V segment lost 0 bases and the J segment 7 bases; nucleotides outside the gene matches: 3. The CDR3 is 14 amino acids. The germline V gene encodes CDR1 SGHKS and CDR2 YYEKEE (reference sequence). The CDR3: CASSLEDRDNEQFF. The CDR3 DNA reads TGTGCCAGCAGCTTGGAGGACAGGGATAATGAGCAGTTCTTC.

This chain links TRBV19 with TRBJ1-6; D not resolved. V gave up 9 bases and J gave up 3 bases, with 6 bases separating them. Looked up from germline, CDR1 is LNHDA and CDR2 is SQIVND (reference sequence). The length of the CDR3 is 12 residues. The CDR3: CASHSYNSPLHF. CDR3 nucleotides: TGTGCCAGCCACAGCTATAATTCACCCCTCCACTTT.

This chain joins TRBV7-7 and TRBJ2-3; a possible D gene is TRBD2 (6 bases). V was cut by 1 base and J by 1 base, with 9 bases left in between. The CDR3 sequence is 15 residues long. Germline V gene lookup returns CDR1 SSHAT and CDR2 FNYEAQ (reference sequence). The CDR3 bases are TGTGCCAGCAGCTTAGGGCGGGGCGGCACAGATACGCAGTATTTT. Its translation is CASSLGRGGTDTQYF.

This sequence joins TRBV5-1 and TRBJ2-1, with 12 bases identical to TRBD1. This CDR3 has 15 amino acids. Unmatched junction bases numbered 9, after V lost 4 bases and J lost 10 bases. The germline V gene has CDR1 SGHRS and CDR2 YFSETQ. CDR3 in amino acids: CASSLAGTGGVEQFF. The CDR3 region has the DNA TGCGCCAGCAGCCTGGCTGGGACAGGGGGCGTAGAGCAGTTCTTC.

The CDR3 DNA follows: TGCGCCAGCAGCCAAGATTGGAGGGAGCGGGGGTATGGCTACACCTTC. It translates to CASSQDWRERGYGYTF. The V and J genes are TRBV4-3 and TRBJ1-2, with D perhaps matching TRBD1 (5 bases). This CDR3 is 16 amino acids long. Germline V gives CDR1 LGHNA, CDR2 YSLEER. V was pared by 0 bases and J by 5 bases, with 16 bases between.

The chain has TRBV4-3 and TRBJ1-5; no definite D call. V was clipped by 0 bases and J by 4 bases, with 13 bases between them. Germline V gene lookup returns CDR1 LGHNA and CDR2 YSLEER. The CDR3 consists of 16 residues. The CDR3: CASSQDLARENQPQHF. The CDR3 DNA sequence: TGCGCCAGCAGCCAAGATCTGGCCCGGGAAAATCAGCCCCAGCATTTT.

In its sample, this clone was seen once. The chain employs TRBV10-3 and TRBJ2-7, with 16 positions matching TRBD2. The CDR3 extends over 15 amino acids. Germline CDR1 reads ENHRY; CDR2 reads SYGVKD. V lost 8 bases to trimming and J lost 3 bases; unmatched junction nucleotides: 4. CDR3 loop: CAIGGLAGGRYEQYF. In DNA form, the CDR3 reads TGTGCCATCGGGGGACTAGCGGGGGGGCGCTACGAGCAGTACTTC.

This chain joins TRBV13 and TRBJ1-1, with unresolved D. Germline V gives CDR1 PRHDT, CDR2 FYEKMQ (reference sequence). The CDR3 extends over 13 amino acids. Trimming left V 5 bases short and J 3 bases short, with 10 bases between. CDR3 residues: CASSLGRDTEAFF. The CDR3 DNA follows: TGTGCCAGCAGCCTCGGACGGGACACTGAAGCTTTCTTT.

This clone was observed a single time. The rearrangement uses TRBV7-2 and TRBJ2-7; 8 positions agree with TRBD1. The V segment lost 5 bases and the J segment 9 bases; nucleotides outside the gene matches: 9. Germline CDR1 is SGHTA and CDR2 is FQGNSA. The CDR3 covers 13 residues. In DNA, the CDR3 is TGTGCCAGCAGCCCTCACACCGACAGGGGGCAGTACTTC. Amino acid sequence: CASSPHTDRGQYF.

Written as DNA, the CDR3 is TGTGCCAGCAGTTTAACCCGGGGGACGTCTAACTATGGCTACACCTTC. This translates into CASSLTRGTSNYGYTF. V is TRBV27 and J is TRBJ1-2; maybe TRBD1 (5 bases). CDR1 and CDR2 from the germline V gene are MNHEY and SMNVEV (reference sequence). The CDR3 contains 16 residues. Trimming cost V 2 bases and J 0 bases, with 13 bases left between them.

The chain joins TRBV19 to TRBJ1-2; D may be TRBD1 (6 bases). V was trimmed by 11 bases and J by 0 bases, leaving 10 bases between them. CDR1 is LNHDA and CDR2 is SQIVND in the germline V gene (reference sequence). The CDR3 is 12 amino acids. CDR3 nucleotide sequence: TGTGCCTCGGGGGGCCCTAACTATGGCTACACCTTC. Its protein is CASGGPNYGYTF.

V gene TRBV2 combines with J gene TRBJ2-3, with TRBD1 matching 11 bases. CDR1 is SNHLY and CDR2 is FYNNEI in the germline V gene. V shed 8 bases and J 3 bases; nucleotides not matched to a gene: 1. CDR3 length: 13 residues. In DNA form, the CDR3 reads TGTGCCAGCCGGGACAGGGGGACAGATACGCAGTATTTT. Translated: CASRDRGTDTQYF.

The rearrangement joins TRBV7-8 to TRBJ1-2; the D gene is possibly TRBD1 (6 bases). The CDR3 sequence is 13 residues long. Trimming took 5 bases from V and 7 from J, leaving 14 bases between them. In germline, CDR1 is SGHVS, CDR2 FQNEAQ. CDR3 coding DNA: TGTGCCAGCAGCCAGGGACAATTGGGTGGCTACACCTTC. It yields the protein CASSQGQLGGYTF. The complete variable domain, with remaining parts taken from reference TRBV7-8 and TRBJ1-2, reads GAGVSQSPRYKVAKRGQDVALRCDPISGHVSLFWYQQALGQGPEFLTYFQNEAQLDKSGLPSDRFFAERPEGSVSTLKIQRTQQEDSAVYLCASSQGQLGGYTFGSGTRLTVV.

The chain is built from TRBV5-4 and TRBJ1-1; D might be TRBD1 (6 bases). V shed 1 base and J shed 7 bases, with 11 bases lying between them. Germline loops: CDR1 SGHNT, CDR2 YYREEE (reference sequence). The length of the CDR3 is 13 residues. The CDR3 sequence is CASSLIRGGEAFF. The CDR3 bases are TGTGCCAGCAGCTTGATCAGGGGTGGTGAAGCTTTCTTT.